This T cell receptor beta chain was sequenced during a study of blood T cell repertoires in COVID-19. This CDR3 has 14 amino acids. From germline, CDR1 is WNHNN and CDR2 SYGVQD (reference sequence). The V end was cut by 11 bases, the J end by 6 bases, with 23 bases between. Methods used by the authors: It was from reference gene primer amplification that nucleated cell counts were estimated. Sequencing was performed with immunoSEQ multiplex PCR; in TCRdb, only in-frame clones are kept and a portion is missing. V, J and clone size are those of that table, while D and trimming were read from the DNA. The sample carries about 90,000 clones, approximately 90% recorded once.

This sequence originates from a human donor with active COVID-19. The donor label of this sample is uncertain. The chain recombines TRBV10-1 with TRBJ2-7; D is perhaps TRBD1 (5 bases). The sequencing input was peripheral blood. CDR3 residues: CAFIPRQGGGEQYF. CDR3 DNA: TGCGCCTTCATTCCCCGCCAGGGCGGTGGCGAGCAGTACTTC.